This TCR beta chain was captured in a study of radiation and T cells in renal cell carcinoma. Method: immunoSEQ multiplex PCR; TCRdb's copy keeps in-frame clones and lacks some. The sample holds about 21,000 clones; around 80% are singletons and the top ten take about 37%. Time point given: baseline pretreatment blood. Treatment of the sample: 15 Gy SBRT to primary tumor, nephrectomy 4 weeks later. The tumor was a clear cell renal cell carcinoma. Germline V lookup: CDR1 MNHEY, CDR2 SMNVEV (reference sequence). The CDR3 contains 18 residues. V trimming: 6 bases; J trimming: 4 bases; junction bases outside the gene matches: 16.

The sequence came from a man between 60 and 75 years old with renal cell carcinoma. The chain joins TRBV27 to TRBJ2-3, with 10 bases aligning to TRBD1. The sample was blood, taken from a patient whose treatment included radiotherapy and nephrectomy. CDR3 DNA sequence: TGTGCCAGCAGGCATCATTCCGGGACAGGGGCGAAGGCAGATACGCAGTATTTT. This codes for CASRHHSGTGAKADTQYF.